This T cell receptor (beta chain) originates from a study of blood T cell repertoires in COVID-19. On the study more broadly: The United States, Italy and Spain provided the acute and convalescent COVID-19 samples.

Study processing details: Reference gene primer amplification gave estimated nucleated cell counts. TCRdb keeps only in-frame clones here, not all; method: immunoSEQ multiplex PCR. Clone size and the V and J calls come from that table; the DNA yielded D and trimming. Of some 70,000 clones listed, about four fifths are singletons. This clone was counted between two and nine times. Sequenced input: peripheral blood. The TCR sequence derives from a man aged 50 or older with active COVID-19.

The CDR3 DNA follows: TGTGCCAGCAGTCCTAGGAGGTTCTCGGGGCAGCCCCAGCATTTT. Its protein is CASSPRRFSGQPQHF. The J gene is TRBJ1-5, the V gene TRBV6-5; no clear D gene. Deletions cut 5 bases from V and 7 bases from J, with 18 bases between. CDR3 length equals 15 residues. Per germline, CDR1 MNHEY and CDR2 SVGAGI.